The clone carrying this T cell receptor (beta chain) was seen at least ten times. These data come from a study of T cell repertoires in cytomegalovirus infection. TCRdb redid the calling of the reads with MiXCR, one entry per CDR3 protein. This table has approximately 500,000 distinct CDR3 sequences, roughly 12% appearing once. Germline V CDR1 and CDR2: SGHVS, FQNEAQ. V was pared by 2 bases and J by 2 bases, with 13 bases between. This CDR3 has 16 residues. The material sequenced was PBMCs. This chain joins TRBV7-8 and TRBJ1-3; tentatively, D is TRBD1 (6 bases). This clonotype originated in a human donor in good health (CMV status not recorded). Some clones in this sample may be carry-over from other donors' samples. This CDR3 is CASSLRGRVAGNTIYF. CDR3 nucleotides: TGTGCCAGCAGCTTACGGGGGCGTGTGGCTGGAAACACCATATATTTT.